The 2 T cell receptor beta chains given below trace back to one sample, sequenced in a study of blood T cells in healthy people across ages. A second roughly 6 to 12 cycle PCR used barcoded and J-beta primers. TCRdb passed the 5' RACE reads through MiXCR, listing each CDR3 protein once. This table holds 650,000 to 1,000,000 distinct CDR3 sequences, 35% to 40% found once. The specimen sequenced was blood. All receptors come from a man between 18 and 29 years old in good health.

This clonotype was counted between two and nine times. The chain carries TRBV20-1 and TRBJ1-5; 7 bases are a match to TRBD1. The J segment lost 7 bases and the V segment lost 3 bases, leaving 6 bases of the junction unmatched. Germline assignment: CDR1 DFQATT and CDR2 SNEGSKA (reference sequence). This CDR3 has 13 residues. CDR3 amino acids: CSASSGGVQPQHF. CDR3 bases: TGCAGTGCTAGCTCAGGGGGGGTGCAGCCCCAGCATTTT.

This clonotype was seen a few times. The rearrangement links TRBV28 to TRBJ2-5; tentative D call: TRBD1 (5 bases). The CDR3 length is 13 residues. Germline lookup yields CDR1 MDHEN and CDR2 SYDVKM. V was cut by 4 bases and J by 7 bases, with 13 bases left in between. The DNA for the CDR3 is TGTGCCAGCAGTTCTCCAGACAGCCGGACCCAGTACTTC. Translated, it gives CASSSPDSRTQYF.